This is a list of T cell receptor beta chains from one sample in a study of cytomegalovirus exposure and HLA in healthy donors. The assay was immunoSEQ multiplex PCR, and TCRdb's table has in-frame clones only and misses some. This table holds about 190,000 clones, around 84% found once. Sequencing used PBMCs. These receptors all come from a woman between 18 and 30 years old in good health and CMV-seronegative. CDR3s include the opening cysteine and the closing phenylalanine or tryptophan. A D gene is named only where the DNA matches it firmly. Clone sizes are given selectively: once, few, many, or a class where the clone is expanded.

size: NA; V: TRBV7-6; J: TRBJ2-2; D: TRBD2; DNA: TGTGCCAGCAGCTTAGCGCTGGATAGCGGGGATACACTGGCCGGGGAGCTGTTTTTT; CDR3: CASSLALDSGDTLAGELFF
size: NA; V: TRBV27; J: TRBJ1-5; D: NA; DNA: TGTGCCAGCAGTCCCGGAGGGGGGGCAGGGCAGCCCCAGCATTTT; CDR3: CASSPGGGAGQPQHF
size: NA; V: TRBV19; J: TRBJ1-5; D: NA; DNA: TGTGCCAGTATTCCAATGGGGGGACTGGAACAGCCCCAGCATTTT; CDR3: CASIPMGGLEQPQHF
size: NA; V: TRBV7-8; J: TRBJ1-1; D: TRBD1; DNA: TGTGCCAGCAGCTCTTGGACAGGGGATAGGTCTTTCTTT; CDR3: CASSSWTGDRSFF
size: NA; V: TRBV6-1; J: TRBJ1-2; D: TRBD1; DNA: TGTGCCTGCAGCCCCACAGGGGTAGTCTACACCTTC; CDR3: CACSPTGVVYTF
size: NA; V: TRBV11-3; J: TRBJ2-5; D: NA; DNA: TGTGCCAGCAGCTTAGAGGGGGGAATTAGGGAAGAGACCCAGTACTTC; CDR3: CASSLEGGIREETQYF
size: NA; V: TRBV27; J: TRBJ1-2; D: NA; DNA: TGTGCCAGCAGTTTATCCCGGGGTGGTTATGGCTACACCTTC; CDR3: CASSLSRGGYGYTF
size: few; V: TRBV5-6; J: TRBJ2-3; D: NA; DNA: TGTGCCAGCAGCTTGCCGGGGAGGGATACGCAGTATTTT; CDR3: CASSLPGRDTQYF
size: NA; V: TRBV19; J: TRBJ1-5; D: TRBD1; DNA: TGTGCCAGTAGTACTAACACCGGGACAGGCAATCAGCCCCAGCATTTT; CDR3: CASSTNTGTGNQPQHF
size: NA; V: TRBV6-4; J: TRBJ2-2; D: NA; DNA: TGTGCCAGCAGTGACTCGGGCGACGGCACCGGGGAGCTGTTTTTT; CDR3: CASSDSGDGTGELFF
size: once; V: TRBV4-1; J: TRBJ1-5; D: NA; DNA: TGCGCCAGCAGCCAAGAAGGTACCAGGGATAGACAGCCCCAGCATTTT; CDR3: CASSQEGTRDRQPQHF
size: NA; V: TRBV6-5; J: TRBJ2-7; D: NA; DNA: TGTGCCTGTGGTTGGGGCGCCTACGAGCAGTACTTC; CDR3: CACGWGAYEQYF
size: NA; V: TRBV4-1; J: TRBJ1-5; D: TRBD1; DNA: TGCGCCAGCAGCCAAGGGACAGGGTATCATCAGCCCCAGCATTTT; CDR3: CASSQGTGYHQPQHF
size: NA; V: TRBV7-9; J: TRBJ2-7; D: TRBD1; DNA: TGTGCCAGCAGCCGCGACAGGGGGCTTTTGGGGGAGCAGTACTTC; CDR3: CASSRDRGLLGEQYF
size: NA; V: TRBV5-1; J: TRBJ1-3; D: TRBD1; DNA: TGCGCCAGCAGCCCCCTACAGGGGGCTGGAAACACCATATATTTT; CDR3: CASSPLQGAGNTIYF
size: NA; V: TRBV5-1; J: TRBJ2-2; D: NA; DNA: TGCGCCAGCAGCTTGGCCGGGGTGGGCACCGGGGAGCTGTTTTTT; CDR3: CASSLAGVGTGELFF
size: NA; V: TRBV18; J: TRBJ2-1; D: NA; DNA: TGTGCCAGCTCACCATGGAGAGAACGGGAGTCACAGTTCTTC; CDR3: CASSPWRERESQFF
size: NA; V: TRBV28; J: TRBJ2-2; D: NA; DNA: TGTGCCACTATCAGGGCGTCCGGGGAGCTGTTTTTT; CDR3: CATIRASGELFF
size: NA; V: TRBV4-2; J: TRBJ1-3; D: TRBD1; DNA: TGTGCCAGCAGCCAAGATGGGACAGGCTCAGGAAACACCATATATTTT; CDR3: CASSQDGTGSGNTIYF
size: NA; V: TRBV19; J: TRBJ1-2; D: TRBD1; DNA: TGTGCCAGTAGTCGTACCACAGGGGGAGGTTTTTATGGCTACACCTTC; CDR3: CASSRTTGGGFYGYTF
size: once; V: TRBV19; J: TRBJ2-7; D: TRBD1; DNA: TGTGCCAGTAGTTCTTGGACAGGGCACTACGAGCAGTACTTC; CDR3: CASSSWTGHYEQYF
size: NA; V: TRBV11-2; J: TRBJ2-1; D: NA; DNA: TGTGCCAGCAGCGAACCCATCTTGAGTGAGCAGTTCTTC; CDR3: CASSEPILSEQFF